This entry lists 18 T cell receptor beta chains sequenced from one sample in a study of Ad26.COV2.S vaccination and SARS-CoV-2 variants. Regarding treatment: around 19 received Ad26.COV2.S at low or high dose, single or two shots; about 5 received placebo; per-sample allocation not given. Samples analyzed were those drawn on day 63 after the first vaccine or placebo injection. Using immunoSEQ multiplex PCR, the repertoire was profiled, and TCRdb retains in-frame clones only, with some absent. Of 380,000 or so clones listed, about four fifths are singletons. The sample here was peripheral blood, taken in a trial of Ad26.COV2.S vaccine versus placebo. The receptors stem from a person aged 18-60 years who received the Ad26.COV2.S COVID-19 vaccine or a placebo.

This chain joins TRBV7-3 and TRBJ1-1; unclear D gene. This CDR3 is built from 15 residues. V lost 2 bases, J lost 4 bases, and 14 bases lay in between. In germline, CDR1 is SGHTA, CDR2 FQGTGA. CDR3 region: CASSLDVARSTEAFF. In nucleotides, the CDR3 is TGTGCCAGCAGCTTAGATGTGGCCAGGAGCACTGAAGCTTTCTTT. The full variable domain, in which reference TRBV7-3 and TRBJ1-1 provide the parts outside the CDR3, is GAGVSQTPSNKVTEKGKYVELRCDPISGHTALYWYRQSLGQGPEFLIYFQGTGAADDSGLPNDRFFAVRPEGSVSTLKIQRTERGDSAVYLCASSLDVARSTEAFFGQGTRLTVV.

This sequence joins TRBV5-6 and TRBJ2-2; D is unclear. The CDR3 consists of 15 residues. Trimming pared 3 bases from V and 3 bases from J, leaving 12 bases between. Germline V gene lookup returns CDR1 SGHDT and CDR2 YYEEEE. The CDR3 is CASSSVGHYTGELFF. The CDR3, as DNA: TGTGCCAGCAGCTCGGTCGGGCATTACACCGGGGAGCTGTTTTTT.

The gene calls are TRBV19 and TRBJ2-4; TRBD2 might be the D (6 bases). CDR1 is LNHDA, CDR2 SQIVND, per germline (reference sequence). Trimming took off 6 bases at V and 7 bases at J, with 19 bases between the two ends. The CDR3 runs to 15 residues. The CDR3 DNA reads TGTGCCAGTAGAACCATGGCCGCAGGAGGGAACATTCAGTACTTC. Translated, it gives CASRTMAAGGNIQYF.

This chain joins TRBV6-6 and TRBJ1-2; unclear D gene. From germline, CDR1 is MNHNY and CDR2 SVGAGI (reference sequence). The CDR3 extends over 12 amino acids. Trimming pared 3 bases from V and 6 bases from J, leaving 8 bases between. DNA for the CDR3: TGTGCCAGCAGTTATGAGTTCGATGGCTACACCTTC. Encoded protein: CASSYEFDGYTF.

The chain employs TRBV29-1 and TRBJ1-5, with a possible D match to TRBD1 (6 bases). The CDR3 length is 14 residues. CDR1 SQVTM and CDR2 ANQGSEA come from the germline V gene. The V and J ends lost 7 bases and 0 bases respectively, with 13 bases between them. CDR3 DNA: TGCAGCGCTTCGGACAGCTATAGCAATCAGCCCCAGCATTTT. Translation: CSASDSYSNQPQHF.

The chain uses TRBV6-5 and TRBJ1-3, with D unresolved. The CDR3 runs to 11 residues. V was clipped by 5 bases and J by 4 bases, with 3 bases between them. CDR1 and CDR2 from the germline V gene are MNHEY and SVGAGI. The CDR3 is CASSTGNTIYF. The DNA of the CDR3 is TGTGCCAGCAGTACAGGAAACACCATATATTTT.

The chain is built from TRBV24-1 and TRBJ2-3; TRBD2 is a possible D gene (6 bases). The V and J ends lost 1 base and 0 bases respectively, with 10 bases between them. There are 16 residues in the CDR3. Germline V gene data show CDR1 as KGHDR and CDR2 as SFDVKD. The CDR3 region is CATSDFSAGSTDTQYF. The CDR3 DNA sequence: TGTGCCACCAGTGATTTCTCGGCGGGGAGCACAGATACGCAGTATTTT.

The gene calls are TRBV28 and TRBJ2-5; 8 bases match TRBD1. The V gene's germline CDR1 is MDHEN and CDR2 SYDVKM. The CDR3 totals 13 residues. The V segment lost 7 bases and the J segment 3 bases; nucleotides outside the gene matches: 4. CDR3 nucleotides: TGTGCCAGCACCCAACAGGGGGAAGAGACCCAGTACTTC. Encoded protein: CASTQQGEETQYF.

The chain has TRBV5-5 and TRBJ2-7, with D possibly TRBD1 on 6 matching bases. The CDR3 covers 16 residues. Germline lookup yields CDR1 SGHKS and CDR2 YYEKEE (reference sequence). Trimming pared 4 bases from V and 0 bases from J, leaving 17 bases between. The CDR3 loop reads CASSPGVIKSSYEQYF. CDR3 DNA: TGTGCCAGCAGCCCAGGGGTCATCAAAAGCTCCTACGAGCAGTACTTC.

The chain recombines TRBV24-1 with TRBJ2-1; 8 bases are a match to TRBD2. The V gene end was trimmed by 3 bases and the J gene end by 1 base; junction bases not matched to a gene: 4. The germline CDR1 and CDR2 sequences are KGHDR and SFDVKD. The CDR3 extends over 16 amino acids. CDR3 in DNA: TGTGCCACCAGTGATACCGGGACTAGGTCCTACAATGAGCAGTTCTTC. As protein: CATSDTGTRSYNEQFF.

This chain connects TRBV4-2 to TRBJ1-5; possibly TRBD1 for D (6 bases). The V end was cut by 0 bases, the J end by 5 bases, with 14 bases between. Germline V gives CDR1 LGHNA, CDR2 YNFKEQ. This CDR3 region has 16 residues. As DNA, the CDR3 is TGTGCCAGCAGCCAAGATGCACAGGGAAGAGATCAGCCCCAGCATTTT. Protein product: CASSQDAQGRDQPQHF.

The rearrangement joins TRBV10-3 to TRBJ1-2, with TRBD1 matching 8 bases. Germline V gene lookup returns CDR1 ENHRY and CDR2 SYGVKD. CDR3 length: 15 amino acids. V dropped 10 bases and J dropped 5; count of bases not matched to a gene: 15. The CDR3: CATQYSRQGLYGYTF. For the CDR3, the DNA is TGTGCCACCCAATACTCCAGACAGGGGTTATATGGCTACACCTTC.

The gene calls are TRBV6-4 and TRBJ1-6; no clear D gene. V was trimmed by 3 bases and J by 6 bases, leaving 6 bases between them. Germline V gene sequence: CDR1 MRHNA, CDR2 SNTAGT. The CDR3 sequence is 13 residues long. The CDR3 DNA follows: TGTGCCAGCAGTGAGGACTCTAATTCACCCCTCCACTTT. Encoded protein: CASSEDSNSPLHF.

The genes are TRBV5-4 and TRBJ2-1; the match to TRBD2 covers 11 bases. The V and J ends lost 5 bases and 5 bases, in that order; junction bases with no gene match: 6. CDR3 length equals 15 residues. CDR1 SGHNT and CDR2 YYREEE come from the germline V gene (reference sequence). Written as DNA, the CDR3 is TGTGCCAGCAGTTTGACTAGCGGGAAACACAATGAGCAGTTCTTC. Amino acid sequence: CASSLTSGKHNEQFF.

The rearrangement uses TRBV11-2 and TRBJ2-7; 10 nucleotides align to TRBD1. The CDR3 is made up of 16 amino acids. Per germline, CDR1 SGHAT and CDR2 FQNNGV. Trimming cost V 3 bases and J 4 bases; bases outside gene matches: 9. In nucleotides, the CDR3 is TGTGCCAGCAGCTTGGGGTGGGGGACAGGGGATTACGAGCAGTACTTC. Translated, it gives CASSLGWGTGDYEQYF. The full variable domain, in which reference TRBV11-2 and TRBJ2-7 provide the parts outside the CDR3, is EAGVAQSPRYKIIEKRQSVAFWCNPISGHATLYWYQQILGQGPKLLIQFQNNGVVDDSQLPKDRFSAERLKGVDSTLKIQPAKLEDSAVYLCASSLGWGTGDYEQYFGPGTRLTVT.

As DNA, the CDR3 is TGTGCCAGTAGTGGAAGGAGCCCGGCGAACACCGGGGAGCTGTTTTTT. Protein sequence: CASSGRSPANTGELFF. The chain uses TRBV19 and TRBJ2-2; D not certain. V lost 5 bases and J 0 bases, leaving 13 bases between the germline ends. CDR1 and CDR2 (germline): LNHDA, SQIVND (reference sequence). The CDR3 consists of 16 residues.

The chain is built from TRBV6-2 or TRBV6-3 and TRBJ2-3, with TRBD2 matching over 7 bases. Trimming took 0 bases from V and 4 from J; bases not matched to a gene: 4. The CDR3 is made up of 15 amino acids. Germline V CDR1 and CDR2: MNHEY, SVGEGT. The CDR3 DNA sequence: TGTGCCAGCAGTTACTCGGGGGGAGGGCCAGATACGCAGTATTTT. This translates into CASSYSGGGPDTQYF.

This sequence joins TRBV7-6 and TRBJ1-1; 8 nucleotides align to TRBD1. The J segment lost 5 bases and the V segment lost 3 bases, leaving 8 bases of the junction unmatched. The CDR3 contains 15 residues. The germline V gene has CDR1 SGHVS and CDR2 FNYEAQ. The DNA for the CDR3 is TGTGCCAGCAGCTTGGTCACAGGGGGAGAGACTGAAGCTTTCTTT. Its translation: CASSLVTGGETEAFF.